This T cell receptor beta chain was documented in a study of blood T cell repertoires in COVID-19. Generated by immunoSEQ multiplex PCR, the TCRdb table keeps only in-frame clones and is missing some. The table lists tens of thousands of clones, roughly 84% of them singletons. V dropped 0 bases and J dropped 4; count of bases not matched to a gene: 2. The CDR3 spans 15 residues. Per germline, CDR1 SGDLS and CDR2 YYNGEE. This TCR was recovered from an older man with COVID-19, enrolled during active disease. What was sequenced was peripheral blood. This chain uses TRBV9 with TRBJ2-5; TRBD2 aligns across 11 bases. The CDR3 reads CASSVGTSGSETQYF. The DNA of the CDR3 is TGTGCCAGCAGCGTAGGGACTAGCGGGTCAGAGACCCAGTACTTC.